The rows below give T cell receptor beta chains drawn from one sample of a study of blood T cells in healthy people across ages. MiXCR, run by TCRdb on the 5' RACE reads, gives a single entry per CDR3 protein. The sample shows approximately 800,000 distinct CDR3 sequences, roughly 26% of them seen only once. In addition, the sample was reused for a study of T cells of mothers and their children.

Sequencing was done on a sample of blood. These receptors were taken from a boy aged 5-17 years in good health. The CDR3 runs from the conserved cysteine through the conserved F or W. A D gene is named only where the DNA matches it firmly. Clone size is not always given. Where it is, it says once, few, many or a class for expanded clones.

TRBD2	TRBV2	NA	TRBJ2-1	TGTGCCAGCAGATATATAGCGGGGGGGCCCAATGAGCAGTTCTTC	CASRYIAGGPNEQFF
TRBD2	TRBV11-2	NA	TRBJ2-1	TGTGCCAGCAGCTCTATGACTAGCTTCCATGAGCAGTTCTTC	CASSSMTSFHEQFF
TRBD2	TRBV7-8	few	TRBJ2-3	TGTGCCAGCAGCTTAAGCTCACGGGGGGGTTATCGGGGAGATACGCAGTATTTT	CASSLSSRGGYRGDTQYF
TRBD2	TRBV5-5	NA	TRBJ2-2	TGTGCCAGCAGCCCTAGCGGGTACTACACCGGGGAGCTGTTTTTT	CASSPSGYYTGELFF
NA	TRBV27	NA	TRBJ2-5	TGTGCCAGCAGTTTATGGGGGGAGAGACAAGAGACCCAGTACTTC	CASSLWGERQETQYF
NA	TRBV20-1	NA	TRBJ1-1	TGCAGTGCTATAGGCAGGAACACTGAAGCTTTCTTT	CSAIGRNTEAFF
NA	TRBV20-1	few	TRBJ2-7	TGCAGTGCTAGTATAGGGACACTCTCCGGCGAGCAGTACTTC	CSASIGTLSGEQYF
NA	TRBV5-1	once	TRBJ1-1	TGCGCCAGCAGCTCGGTGGCAGCTGAAGCTTTCTTT	CASSSVAAEAFF
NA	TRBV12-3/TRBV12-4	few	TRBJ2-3	TGTGCCATCACCCGGCTCGGGGGAGGCACAGATACGCAGTATTTT	CAITRLGGGTDTQYF
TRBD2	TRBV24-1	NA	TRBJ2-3	TGTGCCACCAGTGATTCGCGGGGGGGTCGGAATACGCAGTATTTT	CATSDSRGGRNTQYF
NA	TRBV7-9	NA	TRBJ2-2	TGTGCCAGCAGCTCGTCAGGCACAAGGGAGCTGTTTTTT	CASSSSGTRELFF
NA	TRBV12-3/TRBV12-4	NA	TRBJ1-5	TGTGCCAGCAGTCGGGGGGCGGGTGGCAATCAGCCCCAGCATTTT	CASSRGAGGNQPQHF
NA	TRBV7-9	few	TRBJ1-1	TGTGCCAGCAGCTTCGGGGACACAAACACTGAAGCTTTCTTT	CASSFGDTNTEAFF
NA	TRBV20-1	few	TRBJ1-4	TGCAGTGCCTTGTCGGGACTGCAAAAAGGGGAAAAACTGTTTTTT	CSALSGLQKGEKLFF
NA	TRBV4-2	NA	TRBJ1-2	TGTGCCAGCAGCCTCGGCGGGGCCTCTTCGGGCTACACCTTC	CASSLGGASSGYTF
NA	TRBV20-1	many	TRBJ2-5	TGCAGTGCTAGTATGGGCAGGGTGGTCCAAGAGACCCAGTACTTC	CSASMGRVVQETQYF
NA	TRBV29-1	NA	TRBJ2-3	TGCAGCGTTGAAGATCTGAGCGCAGATACGCAGTATTTT	CSVEDLSADTQYF
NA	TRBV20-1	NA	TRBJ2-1	TGCAGTGCTAGGTTGGCAGAATACGATGAGCAGTTCTTC	CSARLAEYDEQFF
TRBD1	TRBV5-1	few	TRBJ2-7	TGCGCCAGCAGCGAAGGCACAGGGGGCGGCGAGCAGTACTTC	CASSEGTGGGEQYF
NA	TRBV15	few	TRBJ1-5	TGTGCCACCAGCAGAGTAGGGGGGGGGCAGCCCCAGCATTTT	CATSRVGGGQPQHF
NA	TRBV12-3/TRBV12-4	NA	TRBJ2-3	TGTGCCAGCAGTCCGGGATCAGCGGATACGCAGTATTTT	CASSPGSADTQYF
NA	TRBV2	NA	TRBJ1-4	TGTGCCAGCAGGTCACTCAGGGGAACTAATGAAAAACTGTTTTTT	CASRSLRGTNEKLFF
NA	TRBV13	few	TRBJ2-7	TGTGCCAGCAGCCCAGATGGTCAAACCTACGAGCAGTACTTC	CASSPDGQTYEQYF
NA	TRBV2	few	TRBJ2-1	TGTGCCAGCAGGGCTGTGGGTCTAAACAATGAGCAGTTCTTC	CASRAVGLNNEQFF
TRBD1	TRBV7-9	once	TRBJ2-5	TGTGCCAGCAGCCCTTCGTGGACAGGGACAAGCGCGACCCAGTACTTC	CASSPSWTGTSATQYF
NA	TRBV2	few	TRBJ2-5	TGTGCCAGCAGCAGACGGGCAGAGACCCAGTACTTC	CASSRRAETQYF
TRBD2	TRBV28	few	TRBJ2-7	TGTGCCAGCAGCCTAAGGGGGGGACTGGCGGGGGGCCTCTCCTACGAGCAGTACTTC	CASSLRGGLAGGLSYEQYF
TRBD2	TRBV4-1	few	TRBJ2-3	TGCGCCAGCAGCCTCACTAGCGGGGAGGATACGCAGTATTTT	CASSLTSGEDTQYF
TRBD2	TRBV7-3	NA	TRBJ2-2	TGTGCCAGCAGCTTACGGACTAGCGGGAGGATCGGGGAGCTGTTTTTT	CASSLRTSGRIGELFF
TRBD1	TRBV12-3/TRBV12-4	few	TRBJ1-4	TGTGCCAGCACTCCGGGACAGCCTAATGAAAAACTGTTTTTT	CASTPGQPNEKLFF
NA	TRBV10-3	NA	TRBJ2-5	TGTGCCATCAGTGAGAACGTAGGAGAGACCCAGTACTTC	CAISENVGETQYF
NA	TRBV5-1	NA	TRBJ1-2	TGCGCCAGCAGCACTCAGGTTGGCGGCTACACCTTC	CASSTQVGGYTF
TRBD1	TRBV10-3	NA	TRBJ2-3	TGTGCCATCAGTGAGGTGACAGGGCGAACCGGCACAGATACGCAGTATTTT	CAISEVTGRTGTDTQYF
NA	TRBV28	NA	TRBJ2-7	TGTGCCAGCAGTGGGGTGTGGGAGCAGTACTTC	CASSGVWEQYF
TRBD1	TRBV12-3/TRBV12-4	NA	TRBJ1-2	TGTGCCAGCAGTTTAAACAGGGGCCATGGCTACACCTTC	CASSLNRGHGYTF
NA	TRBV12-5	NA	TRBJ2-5	TGTGCTAGTGGTTTGGTAAGGAATCAAGAGACCCAGTACTTC	CASGLVRNQETQYF
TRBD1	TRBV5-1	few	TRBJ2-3	TGCGCCAGCAGCTTACAGGGGTTCACAGATACGCAGTATTTT	CASSLQGFTDTQYF
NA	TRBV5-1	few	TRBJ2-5	TGCGCCAGCAGCGCCTCGGGACTCGTTGGCCGAGAGACCCAGTACTTC	CASSASGLVGRETQYF
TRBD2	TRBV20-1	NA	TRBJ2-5	TGCAGTACCCTTAACCCGGGGGGGAGAGAGACCCAGTACTTC	CSTLNPGGRETQYF
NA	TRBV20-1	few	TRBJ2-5	TGCAGTGCTGGTCAGGGGTTTGGAGAGACCCAGTACTTC	CSAGQGFGETQYF
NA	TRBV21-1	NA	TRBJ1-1	TGTGCCAGCAGCAAAGGGACAGGGCACACTGAAGCTTTCTTT	CASSKGTGHTEAFF
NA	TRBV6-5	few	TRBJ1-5	TGTGCCAGCAGTTCTTACCTCAGGAATAGCAATCAGCCCCAGCATTTT	CASSSYLRNSNQPQHF
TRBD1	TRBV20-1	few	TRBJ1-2	TGCAGTGCTGGACAACAGGGGGCCGTTAACTATGGCTACACCTTC	CSAGQQGAVNYGYTF
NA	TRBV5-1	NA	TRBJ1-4	TGCGCCAGCAGCTCATTGGGTCTTAATGAAAAACTGTTTTTT	CASSSLGLNEKLFF
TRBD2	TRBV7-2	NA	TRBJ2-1	TGTGCCAGCAGCACGGGGGGGACGGGGTACAATGAGCAGTTCTTC	CASSTGGTGYNEQFF
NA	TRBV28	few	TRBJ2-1	TGTGCCAGCAGTCACGACAAGACTAATAGGGGGGGTTATGAGCAGTTCTTC	CASSHDKTNRGGYEQFF
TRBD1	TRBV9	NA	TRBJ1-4	TGTGCCAGCAGCGCATCCCCCGAAACAGGGGATGAAAAACTGTTTTTT	CASSASPETGDEKLFF
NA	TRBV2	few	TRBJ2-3	TGTGCCAGCAGTGAAGCCGGCCAGAGAGCAGATACGCAGTATTTT	CASSEAGQRADTQYF
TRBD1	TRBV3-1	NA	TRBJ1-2	TGTGCCAGCAGCCAAGATTCCCGGGACAGCTATGGCTACACCTTC	CASSQDSRDSYGYTF
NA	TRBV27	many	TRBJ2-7	TGTGCAAGCCGGGGGCTCTACGAGCAGTACTTC	CASRGLYEQYF
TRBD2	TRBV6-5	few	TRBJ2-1	TGTGCCAGCAGCCCCTCGGGGGGACACAATGAGCAGTTCTTC	CASSPSGGHNEQFF
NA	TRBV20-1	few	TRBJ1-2	TGCAGTGCTAGAGATTCCAGCCATGATGGCTACACCTTC	CSARDSSHDGYTF
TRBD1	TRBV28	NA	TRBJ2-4	TGTGCCAGCAGTGGTCGACAGGGGCTAGCCAAAAACATTCAGTACTTC	CASSGRQGLAKNIQYF
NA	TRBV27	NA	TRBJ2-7	TGTGCCAGCAGGGCGGGGCCGGAGTACGAGCAGTACTTC	CASRAGPEYEQYF
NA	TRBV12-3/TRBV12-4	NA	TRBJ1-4	TGTGCCAGCAGTCCCCGTGAGCTGTGGGATAATGAAAAACTGTTTTTT	CASSPRELWDNEKLFF
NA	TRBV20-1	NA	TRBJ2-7	TGCAGTGCCGAGGCGGGCTCCTACGAGCAGTACTTC	CSAEAGSYEQYF
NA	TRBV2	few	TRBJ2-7	TGTGCCAGCAGTGAGCGGTTAGCCCAGTACTTC	CASSERLAQYF
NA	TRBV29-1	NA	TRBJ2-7	TGCAGCGCTGAGGCTAACAGGGACGAGCAGTACTTC	CSAEANRDEQYF
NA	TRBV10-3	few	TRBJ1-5	TGTGCCATCAGTGTGGAACAGGGTGGGGATCAGCCCCAGCATTTT	CAISVEQGGDQPQHF
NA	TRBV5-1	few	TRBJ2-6	TGCGCCAGCAGTCTCGCGTGGGGGGCCAACGTCCTGACTTTC	CASSLAWGANVLTF